This record looks at one T cell receptor beta chain sequence and its context. Germline V gene data show CDR1 as KGHSH and CDR2 as LQKENI. Trimming pared 3 bases from V and 6 bases from J, leaving 8 bases between. The CDR3 has 12 amino acids. The sample originates from a study of blood T cell repertoires in COVID-19. On the study more broadly: Both acute and convalescent COVID-19 samples were obtained from the United States, Italy and Spain. From T cells, B-cell-depleted T cells, or PBMCs came the material, which was cDNA or gDNA.

Sequencing used immunoSEQ multiplex PCR; TCRdb keeps in-frame clones, though not all of them. This sample has 250,000 to 300,000 clones; 70% to 90% occur once, and the top ten carry approximately 12%. Enrolment of Seattle patients took place during active infection, and they were followed longitudinally. The sample was peripheral blood. This clonotype was sampled from a woman in her 30s with COVID-19, enrolled during active disease. This chain joins TRBV18 and TRBJ1-2; D unclear. CDR3 sequence (DNA): TGTGCCAGCTCACCTTCGCCTAATGGCTACACCTTC. This encodes CASSPSPNGYTF.